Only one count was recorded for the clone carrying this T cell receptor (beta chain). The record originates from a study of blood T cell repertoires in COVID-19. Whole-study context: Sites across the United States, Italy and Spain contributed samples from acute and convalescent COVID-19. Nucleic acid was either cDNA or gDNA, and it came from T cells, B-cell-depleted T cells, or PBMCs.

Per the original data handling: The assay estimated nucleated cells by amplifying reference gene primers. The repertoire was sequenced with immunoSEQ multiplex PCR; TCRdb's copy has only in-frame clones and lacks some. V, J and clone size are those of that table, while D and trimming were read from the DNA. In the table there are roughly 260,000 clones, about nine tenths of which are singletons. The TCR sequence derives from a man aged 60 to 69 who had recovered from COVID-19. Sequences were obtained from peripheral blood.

The CDR3 DNA is TGTGCCAGCACGGTAGACTTTTCCTACGAGCAGTACTTC. It codes for CASTVDFSYEQYF. The chain carries TRBV2 and TRBJ2-7; the D is unclear. The CDR3 covers 13 residues. Deletions cut 7 bases from V and 1 base from J, with 11 bases between. Germline values: CDR1 SNHLY, CDR2 FYNNEI.